The clone carrying this T cell receptor beta chain was counted many times. This sample is drawn from a study of low-dose radiotherapy and immunotherapy resistance in tumors. The wider study: On an every-two-weeks schedule, patients received intravenous nivolumab 240 mg, along with ipilimumab 1 mg/kg every six weeks. One day prior to radiation and immunotherapy, intravenous cyclophosphamide at 200 mg/m2 was given, repeated every two weeks.

Specified time point: after trial treatment. The sample's treatment: LDRT plus nivolumab, ipilimumab, low-dose cyclophosphamide and aspirin (RACIN trial). Each patient who was eligible had an advanced solid tumor with no tumor-infiltrating lymphocytes. Germline V gene lookup returns CDR1 KGHSH and CDR2 LQKENI. The CDR3 extends over 13 amino acids. The V end was cut by 0 bases, the J end by 2 bases, with 5 bases between. TRAV- and TRBV-specific primers were used for first-strand cDNA, which covered alpha and beta chains. Amplification, which lasted 20 PCR cycles, used a constant-region primer and V-primer adapter to amplify TCRs. MiXCR, run by TCRdb on the reads, gives a single entry per CDR3 protein. The sample holds about 35,000 distinct CDR3 sequences, less than 25% seen once.

Source: PBMCs, taken after low-dose radiotherapy plus immunotherapy. The receptor was derived from a female donor with ovarian cancer. This rearrangement joins TRBV18 to TRBJ2-7; D possibly uses TRBD1 or TRBD2 (5 bases each). CDR3 coding DNA: TGTGCCAGCTCACCACCGGGACCCTACGAGCAGTACTTC. Its protein is CASSPPGPYEQYF.